This entry features one T cell receptor (beta chain) sequence. The sample comes from a study of Ad26.COV2.S vaccination and SARS-CoV-2 variants. The table came from immunoSEQ multiplex PCR; TCRdb's copy has only in-frame clones and leaves some out. The sample has about 500,000 clones, 80% to 90% seen once. The treatment here: roughly 18 received Ad26.COV2.S at low or high dose, single or two shots; 5 received placebo; per-sample allocation not given. Specimens were obtained on day 63 following the first vaccine or placebo injection. V lost 2 bases to trimming and J lost 1 base, with 6 bases between them. In germline, CDR1 is KGHSH, CDR2 LQKENI. The CDR3 runs 13 residues.

The receptor's source is a person between 18 and 65 years old who received the Ad26.COV2.S COVID-19 vaccine or a placebo. Sequenced material: peripheral blood, taken in a trial of Ad26.COV2.S vaccine versus placebo. The chain uses TRBV18 and TRBJ2-7, with no clear D. As DNA, the CDR3 is TGTGCCAGCTCACCAGGGCTATCCTACGAGCAGTACTTC. Amino acid sequence: CASSPGLSYEQYF.